The sequence of this T cell receptor (beta chain) was determined in a study of blood T cell repertoires in COVID-19 (dated by TCRdb to 2018 to 2021). For context, the study as a whole: Samples from collaborators originated in the United States, Italy and Spain and spanned both the acute and convalescent phases of COVID-19. The material from the prospective study consisted of cDNA or gDNA derived from T cells, B-cell-depleted T cells, or PBMCs. Deeply sampled blood TCRbeta repertoires from subjects exposed to, actively infected with, or recovered from COVID-19 were included in the dataset. The repertoires were released in a freely available public database meant as a resource for research on the immune response to SARS-CoV-2. Samples came from the ongoing ImmuneRACE study (first 160 participants) plus 1,254 subjects from 6 global collaborators. A de-identified subject ID, COVID-19 status, age in years and sex were almost always included in the sample metadata. Where available, HLA class I and class II types were obtained from metadata supplied by the sample provider rather than from assay-based typing. Overall study results and their limits: How much clinical and demographic metadata was included differed by source and by participant, and the metadata was provided uncurated.

TCRbeta CDR3 regions were amplified from genomic DNA by means of the immunoSEQ Assay, a bias-controlled multiplex PCR. As for the authors' bioinformatics: The number of nucleated cells in each sample was estimated from the amplification of reference gene primers within the assay. To quantify the absolute abundance of each unique TCRbeta CDR3 rearrangement, sequence reads were collapsed and filtered. For each sample, productive Simpson clonality was calculated as the square root of Simpson's diversity index across productive rearrangements. The table was pulled from immuneACCESS by TCRdb, which kept in-frame rearrangements only. Such tables lose some clones; where checked, under half of the loss comes from unresolved V genes, and the rest has no known cause. V, J and clone size derive from that table, while D and trimming were established from the DNA sequence. The sample table shows some 350,000 clones, and more than 70% are seen once. Clones ranked in the top ten supply approximately 7.4% of the sample.

CDR1 MDHEN and CDR2 SYDVKM are derived from the germline V gene. CDR3 length: 12 amino acids, cysteine to phenylalanine. The entry retains the CDR3 DNA only, 36 bases that are in frame from base 1. V and J lose 7 bases and 1 base, and a span of 7 bases separates them. At one collaborating source in Seattle, patients were enrolled during active infection and were followed longitudinally through the course of disease. Collaborating institutions collected whole blood in K2EDTA tubes following their own protocols. For TCRbeta analysis, collaborators shipped samples as frozen whole blood, isolated PBMCs, or DNA extracted from either of those sample types. This clone was recorded once. Its target antigen remains unknown. No quality values exist for individual bases; no much larger clone is one base distant.

Input material: peripheral blood. The clonotype comes from a woman in her 70s with COVID-19, enrolled during active disease. The sequence joins TRBV28 to TRBJ1-1, with the D gene not clear enough to name. CDR3 protein: CASKAGNTEAFF. The DNA is TGTGCCAGCAAGGCAGGGAACACTGAAGCTTTCTTT.